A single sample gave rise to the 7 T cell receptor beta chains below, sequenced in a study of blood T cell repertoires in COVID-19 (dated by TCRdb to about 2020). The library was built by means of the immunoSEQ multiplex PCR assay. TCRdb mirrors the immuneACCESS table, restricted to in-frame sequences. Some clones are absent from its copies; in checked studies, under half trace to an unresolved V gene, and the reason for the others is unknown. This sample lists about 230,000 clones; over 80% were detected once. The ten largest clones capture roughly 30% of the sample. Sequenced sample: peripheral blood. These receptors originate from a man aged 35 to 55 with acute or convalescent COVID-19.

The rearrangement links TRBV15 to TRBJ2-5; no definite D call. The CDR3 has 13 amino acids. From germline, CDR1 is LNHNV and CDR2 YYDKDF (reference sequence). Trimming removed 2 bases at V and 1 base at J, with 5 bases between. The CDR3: CATSRTSQETQYF. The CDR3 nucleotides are TGTGCCACCAGCAGAACCAGCCAAGAGACCCAGTACTTC.

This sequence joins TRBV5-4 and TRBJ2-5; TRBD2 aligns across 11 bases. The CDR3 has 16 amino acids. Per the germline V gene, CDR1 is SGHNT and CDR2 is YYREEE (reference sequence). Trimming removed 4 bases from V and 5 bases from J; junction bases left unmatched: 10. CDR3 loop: CASSTGTSGGRETQYF. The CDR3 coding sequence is TGTGCCAGCAGCACTGGGACTAGCGGTGGAAGGGAGACCCAGTACTTC.

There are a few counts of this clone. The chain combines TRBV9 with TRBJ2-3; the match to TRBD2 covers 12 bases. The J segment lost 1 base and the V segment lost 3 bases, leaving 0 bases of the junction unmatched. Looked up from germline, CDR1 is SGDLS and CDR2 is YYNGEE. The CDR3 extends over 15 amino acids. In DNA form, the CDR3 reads TGTGCCAGCAGCGCTAGCGGGAGGGGCACAGATACGCAGTATTTT. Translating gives CASSASGRGTDTQYF. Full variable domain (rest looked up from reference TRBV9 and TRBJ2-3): DSGVTQTPKHLITATGQRVTLRCSPRSGDLSVYWYQQSLDQGLQFLIQYYNGEERAKGNILERFSAQQFPDLHSELNLSSLELGDSALYFCASSASGRGTDTQYFGPGTRLTVL.

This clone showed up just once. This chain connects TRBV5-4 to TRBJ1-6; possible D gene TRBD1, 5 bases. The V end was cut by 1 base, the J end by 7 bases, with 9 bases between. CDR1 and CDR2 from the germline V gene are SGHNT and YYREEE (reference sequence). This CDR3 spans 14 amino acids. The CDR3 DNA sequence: TGTGCCAGCAGCTTGCAGGGTATCAATTCACCCCTCCACTTT. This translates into CASSLQGINSPLHF.

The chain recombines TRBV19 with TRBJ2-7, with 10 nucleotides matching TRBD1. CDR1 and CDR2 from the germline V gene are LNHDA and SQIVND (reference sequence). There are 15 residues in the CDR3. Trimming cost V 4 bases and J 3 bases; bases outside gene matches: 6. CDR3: CASSTGTGVNYEQYF. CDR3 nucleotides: TGTGCCAGTAGTACCGGGACAGGGGTAAACTACGAGCAGTACTTC.

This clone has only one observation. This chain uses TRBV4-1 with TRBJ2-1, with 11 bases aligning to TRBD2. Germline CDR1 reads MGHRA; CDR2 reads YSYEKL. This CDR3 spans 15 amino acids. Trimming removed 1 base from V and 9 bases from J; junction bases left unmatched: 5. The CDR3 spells CASSQALAGGSEQFF. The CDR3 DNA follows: TGCGCCAGCAGCCAAGCTCTAGCGGGAGGCAGTGAGCAGTTCTTC.

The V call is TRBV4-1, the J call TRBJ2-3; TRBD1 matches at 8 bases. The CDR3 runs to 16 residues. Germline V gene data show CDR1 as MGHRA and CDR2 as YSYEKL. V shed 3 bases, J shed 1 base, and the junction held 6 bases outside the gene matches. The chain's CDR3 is CASSQTGVVGTDTQYF. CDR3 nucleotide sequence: TGCGCCAGCAGCCAGACAGGGGTAGTTGGCACAGATACGCAGTATTTT.